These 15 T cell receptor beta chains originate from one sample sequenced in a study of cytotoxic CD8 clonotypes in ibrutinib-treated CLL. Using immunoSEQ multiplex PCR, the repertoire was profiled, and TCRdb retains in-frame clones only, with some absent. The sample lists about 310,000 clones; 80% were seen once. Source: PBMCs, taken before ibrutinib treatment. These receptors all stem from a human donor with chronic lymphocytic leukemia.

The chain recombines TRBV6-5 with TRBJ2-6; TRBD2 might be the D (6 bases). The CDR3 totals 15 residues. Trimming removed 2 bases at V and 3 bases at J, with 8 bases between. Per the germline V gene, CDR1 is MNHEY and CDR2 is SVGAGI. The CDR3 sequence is CASSYRGGGANVLTF. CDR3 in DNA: TGTGCCAGCAGTTACAGGGGAGGTGGGGCCAACGTCCTGACTTTC.

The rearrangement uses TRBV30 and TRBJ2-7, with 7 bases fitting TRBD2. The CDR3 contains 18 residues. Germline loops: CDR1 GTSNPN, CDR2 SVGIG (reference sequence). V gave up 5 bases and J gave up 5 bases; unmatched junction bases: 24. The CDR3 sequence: CAWRKTLGGGLIVNEQYF. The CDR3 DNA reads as TGTGCCTGGCGAAAAACCCTTGGGGGAGGGCTTATAGTCAACGAGCAGTACTTC.

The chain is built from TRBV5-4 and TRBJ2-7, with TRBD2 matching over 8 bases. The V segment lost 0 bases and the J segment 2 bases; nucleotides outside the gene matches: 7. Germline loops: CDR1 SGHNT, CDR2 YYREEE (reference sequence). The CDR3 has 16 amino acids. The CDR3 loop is CASSLVPAGAAYEQYF. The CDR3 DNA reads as TGTGCCAGCAGCTTGGTCCCAGCGGGAGCGGCCTACGAGCAGTACTTC. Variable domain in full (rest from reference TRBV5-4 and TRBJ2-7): ETGVTQSPTHLIKTRGQQVTLRCSSQSGHNTVSWYQQALGQGPQFIFQYYREEENGRGNFPPRFSGLQFPNYSSELNVNALELDDSALYLCASSLVPAGAAYEQYFGPGTRLTVT.

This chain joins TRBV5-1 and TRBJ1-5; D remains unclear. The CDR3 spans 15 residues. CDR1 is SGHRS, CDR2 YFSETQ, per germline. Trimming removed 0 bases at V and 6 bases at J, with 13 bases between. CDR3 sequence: CASSLASGLGQPQHF. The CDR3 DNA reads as TGCGCCAGCAGCTTGGCCTCAGGTCTCGGTCAGCCCCAGCATTTT.

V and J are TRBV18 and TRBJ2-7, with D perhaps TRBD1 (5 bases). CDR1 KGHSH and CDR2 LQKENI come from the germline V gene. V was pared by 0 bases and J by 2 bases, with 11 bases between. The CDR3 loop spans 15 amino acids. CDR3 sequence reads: CASSPPPGLTYEQYF. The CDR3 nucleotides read TGTGCCAGCTCACCACCGCCAGGGTTAACCTACGAGCAGTACTTC.

In DNA, the CDR3 is TGTGCCAGCAGTGCCAACCCGGGACAGGTGTCCTACGAGCAGTACTTC. This gives the protein CASSANPGQVSYEQYF. The chain uses TRBV28 and TRBJ2-7, with TRBD1 matching over 8 bases. The CDR3 consists of 16 residues. J lost 1 base, V lost 5 bases, and 10 bases had no gene match. Germline V CDR1 and CDR2: MDHEN, SYDVKM. Filled out from reference TRBV28 and TRBJ2-7, the complete variable domain reads DVKVTQSSRYLVKRTGEKVFLECVQDMDHENMFWYRQDPGLGLRLIYFSYDVKMKEKGDIPEGYSVSREKKERFSLILESASTNQTSMYLCASSANPGQVSYEQYFGPGTRLTVT.

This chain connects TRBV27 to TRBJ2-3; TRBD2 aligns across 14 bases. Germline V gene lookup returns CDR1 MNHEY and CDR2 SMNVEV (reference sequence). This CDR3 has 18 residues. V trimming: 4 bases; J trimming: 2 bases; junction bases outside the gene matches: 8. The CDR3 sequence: CASSWTSGRYRHTDTQYF. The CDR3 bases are TGTGCCAGCAGTTGGACTAGCGGGAGGTACCGACACACAGATACGCAGTATTTT.

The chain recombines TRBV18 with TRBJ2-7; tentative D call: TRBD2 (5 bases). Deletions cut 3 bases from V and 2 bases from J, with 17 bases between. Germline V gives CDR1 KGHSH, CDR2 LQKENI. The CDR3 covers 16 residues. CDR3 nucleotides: TGTGCCAGCTCACCGCGGACTCTTGGAGCCGCCTACGAGCAGTACTTC. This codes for CASSPRTLGAAYEQYF.

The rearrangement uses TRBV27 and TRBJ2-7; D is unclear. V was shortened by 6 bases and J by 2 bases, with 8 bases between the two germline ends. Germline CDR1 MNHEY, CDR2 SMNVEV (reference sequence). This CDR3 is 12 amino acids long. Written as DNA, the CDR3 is TGTGCCAGCAGCCCCAACACCTACGAGCAGTACTTC. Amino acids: CASSPNTYEQYF.

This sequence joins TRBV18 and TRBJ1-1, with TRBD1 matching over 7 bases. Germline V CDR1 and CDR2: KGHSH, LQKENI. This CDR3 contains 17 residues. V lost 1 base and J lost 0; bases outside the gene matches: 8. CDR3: CASSPRRGPPMNTEAFF. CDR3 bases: TGTGCCAGCTCACCACGGAGGGGGCCCCCAATGAACACTGAAGCTTTCTTT.

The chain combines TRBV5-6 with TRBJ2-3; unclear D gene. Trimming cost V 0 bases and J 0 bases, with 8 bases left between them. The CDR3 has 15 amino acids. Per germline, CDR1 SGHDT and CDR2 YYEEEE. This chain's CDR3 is CASSLGRSSTDTQYF. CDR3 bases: TGTGCCAGCAGCTTGGGACGGTCTAGCACAGATACGCAGTATTTT.

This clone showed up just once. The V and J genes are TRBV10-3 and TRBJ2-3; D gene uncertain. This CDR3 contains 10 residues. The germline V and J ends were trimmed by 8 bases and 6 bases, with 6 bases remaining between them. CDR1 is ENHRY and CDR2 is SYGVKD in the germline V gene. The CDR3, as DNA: TGTGCCATCCTTAGCGATACGCAGTATTTT. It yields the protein CAILSDTQYF.

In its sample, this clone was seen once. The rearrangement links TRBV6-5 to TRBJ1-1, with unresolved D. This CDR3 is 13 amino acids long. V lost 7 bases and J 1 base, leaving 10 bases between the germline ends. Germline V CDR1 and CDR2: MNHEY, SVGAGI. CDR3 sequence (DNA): TGTGCCAGCACCTCCGACAAGAACACTGAAGCTTTCTTT. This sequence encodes CASTSDKNTEAFF.

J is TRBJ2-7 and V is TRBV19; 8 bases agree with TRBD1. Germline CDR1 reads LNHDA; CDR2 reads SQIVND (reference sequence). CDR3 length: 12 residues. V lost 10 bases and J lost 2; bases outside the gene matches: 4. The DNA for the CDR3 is TGTGCCACGACAGGGGACGCCTACGAGCAGTACTTC. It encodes CATTGDAYEQYF. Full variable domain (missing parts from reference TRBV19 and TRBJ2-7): DGGITQSPKYLFRKEGQNVTLSCEQNLNHDAMYWYRQDPGQGLRLIYYSQIVNDFQKGDIAEGYSVSREKKESFPLTVTSAQKNPTAFYLCATTGDAYEQYFGPGTRLTVT.

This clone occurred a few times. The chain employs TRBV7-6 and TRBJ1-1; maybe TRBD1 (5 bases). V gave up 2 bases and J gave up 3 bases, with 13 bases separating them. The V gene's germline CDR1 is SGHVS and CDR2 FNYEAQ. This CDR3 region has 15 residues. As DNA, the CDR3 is TGTGCCAGCAGCTTAATGGCTGGGGCGGACACTGAAGCTTTCTTT. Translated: CASSLMAGADTEAFF.